Given below is one T cell receptor beta chain in context. The data are from a study of T cells in Graves' hyperthyroidism and ophthalmopathy. Researchers took RNA transcripts and amplified the TCR beta CDR3 regions from them. A first-round RT-PCR of the TCR CDR3 used the HTBI primer set. One entry per CDR3 protein results from TCRdb running MiXCR on the multiplex PCR reads. Of 750,000 to 900,000 distinct CDR3 sequences listed, roughly 40% were seen once; the top ten hold over 8%. This clonotype was obtained from a man between 18 and 29 years old with Graves' hyperthyroidism. Sequencing was performed on blood.

CDR3 sequence: CASRRTGFRVNTEAFF. The CDR3 bases are TGTGCCAGCAGAAGGACAGGGTTTCGGGTGAACACTGAAGCTTTCTTT. This sequence joins TRBV12-3 or TRBV12-4 and TRBJ1-1; 8 positions agree with TRBD1. V lost 6 bases, J lost 0 bases, and 9 bases stayed unmatched. This CDR3 contains 16 residues.